One and the same sample provided the 16 T cell receptor beta chains below, sequenced in a study of T-cell memory formation after mild COVID-19. TCRdb processed the 5' RACE reads anew with MiXCR; each CDR3 protein has one entry. The sample contains about 560,000 distinct CDR3 sequences, roughly 18% of which appear only once. Specimen: PBMCs or a T cell subset sorted from them (not recorded which). These receptor sequences come from an adult woman who had mild COVID-19 (a few samples of this study predate the infection). Cell type and time point are not known.

The genes are TRBV5-1 and TRBJ2-7; D possibly corresponds to TRBD1 (5 bases). This CDR3 is built from 11 residues. Per germline, CDR1 SGHRS and CDR2 YFSETQ. V was shortened by 0 bases and J by 12 bases, with 10 bases between the two germline ends. CDR3 region: CASSLEGARYF. The CDR3 nucleotides are TGCGCCAGCAGCTTGGAAGGGGCGCGGTACTTC.

This clonotype was found a few times. V is TRBV24-1 and J is TRBJ2-7; D gene uncertain. In germline, CDR1 is KGHDR, CDR2 SFDVKD. This CDR3 has 12 amino acids. V lost 4 bases to trimming and J lost 9 bases, with 12 bases between them. For the CDR3, the DNA is TGTGCCACCAGTGACCCCCTTAAGGGGCAGTACTTC. Its translation is CATSDPLKGQYF.

The chain employs TRBV7-8 and TRBJ2-1; 7 nucleotides line up with TRBD1. The length of the CDR3 is 16 residues. V lost 5 bases, J lost 5 bases, and 12 bases stayed unmatched. Germline CDR1 is SGHVS and CDR2 is FQNEAQ. CDR3 bases: TGTGCCAGCAGCCCAGCAGGGGGATATTACGACAATGAGCAGTTCTTC. Protein: CASSPAGGYYDNEQFF.

In this sample, this clonotype turned up many times. This chain links TRBV11-1 with TRBJ2-5, with D perhaps TRBD2 (5 bases). Germline V CDR1 and CDR2: SGHAT, FQDESV (reference sequence). The V gene lost 5 bases and the J gene lost 1 base, with 11 bases spanning the gap. The CDR3 loop spans 14 amino acids. The CDR3 nucleotides read TGTGCCAGCAGCCGATCGCGGGCCCAAGAGACCCAGTACTTC. Protein: CASSRSRAQETQYF. Using reference TRBV11-1 and TRBJ2-5 for the parts outside the CDR3, the full variable domain is EAEVAQSPRYKITEKSQAVAFWCDPISGHATLYWYRQILGQGPELLVQFQDESVVDDSQLPKDRFSAERLKGVDSTLKIQPAELGDSAMYLCASSRSRAQETQYFGPGTRLLVL.

The V call is TRBV4-1, the J call TRBJ2-7, with D tentatively TRBD1 or TRBD2 (5 bases each). V lost 0 bases and J 5 bases, leaving 23 bases between the germline ends. CDR1 and CDR2 (germline): MGHRA, YSYEKL. The CDR3 covers 18 residues. CDR3 sequence reads: CASSQEGGQGPEGDEQYF. The CDR3 coding sequence is TGCGCCAGCAGCCAAGAAGGAGGTCAGGGCCCCGAGGGCGACGAGCAGTACTTC.

The CDR3 region is CASSTNSGGSSYEQYF. CDR3 in DNA: TGTGCCAGCAGCACGAACAGCGGGGGCAGCTCCTACGAGCAGTACTTC. The rearrangement joins TRBV7-9 to TRBJ2-7, with 8 bases aligning to TRBD2. The germline CDR1 and CDR2 sequences are SEHNR and FQNEAQ (reference sequence). The CDR3 runs 16 residues. J gave up 0 bases and V 5 bases, and 9 bases lay outside the gene matches. Together with reference TRBV7-9 and TRBJ2-7, the CDR3 gives the full variable domain: DTGVSQNPRHKITKRGQNVTFRCDPISEHNRLYWYRQTLGQGPEFLTYFQNEAQLEKSRLLSDRFSAERPKGSFSTLEIQRTEQGDSAMYLCASSTNSGGSSYEQYFGPGTRLTVT.

This clonotype was counted between two and nine times. This rearrangement joins TRBV5-4 to TRBJ2-5; 12 nucleotides agree with TRBD2. Germline V gene lookup returns CDR1 SGHNT and CDR2 YYREEE (reference sequence). The length of the CDR3 is 15 residues. V dropped 6 bases and J dropped 5; count of bases not matched to a gene: 8. In nucleotides, the CDR3 is TGTGCCAGCACCCGGACTAGCGGGGACCGGGAGACCCAGTACTTC. Translated: CASTRTSGDRETQYF.

This clonotype was seen only a few times. The genes are TRBV21-1 and TRBJ2-7. TRBV21-1 is termed a pseudogene. The CDR3 has 14 amino acids. In DNA form, the CDR3 reads TGTGCCAGCAGCAAAAGGCCTTCTGCCTACGAGCAGTACTTC. Amino acid sequence: CASSKRPSAYEQYF.

This clonotype was seen more than once but under ten times. The rearrangement joins TRBV20-1 to TRBJ2-3; a weak D match, TRBD1 (7 bases). V dropped 5 bases and J dropped 5 bases, with 17 bases sitting between them. The CDR3 is 14 amino acids. Germline V lookup: CDR1 DFQATT, CDR2 SNEGSKA (reference sequence). The CDR3: CSAPDRRGGDTQYF. For the CDR3, the DNA is TGCAGTGCTCCGGACAGGAGGGGTGGAGATACGCAGTATTTT.

This clonotype was seen at least ten times. The V and J genes are TRBV4-3 and TRBJ1-1; 8 bases match TRBD1. With 0 bases clipped from V and 4 bases from J, the junction kept 7 bases outside the gene matches. Germline CDR1 LGHNA, CDR2 YSLEER. This CDR3 has 16 amino acids. The CDR3 nucleotides are TGCGCCAGCAGCCAAGATCTGGCAGGGGGCATCACTGAAGCTTTCTTT. Translation gives CASSQDLAGGITEAFF.

This chain uses TRBV19 with TRBJ2-7; a weak D match, TRBD1 (6 bases). The length of the CDR3 is 14 residues. Trimming stripped 3 bases from V and 0 bases from J, with 9 bases between. The germline V gene encodes CDR1 LNHDA and CDR2 SQIVND (reference sequence). Here the CDR3 reads CASSMDRNSYEQYF. The CDR3 coding sequence is TGTGCCAGTAGTATGGACAGAAACTCCTACGAGCAGTACTTC.

This clonotype showed up many times. This sequence joins TRBV7-6 and TRBJ2-1, with D hard to call. Trimming left V 4 bases short and J 6 bases short, with 7 bases between. CDR1 is SGHVS, CDR2 FNYEAQ, per germline. The CDR3 runs 12 residues. CDR3 in amino acids: CASSSQGNEQFF. The CDR3 DNA reads as TGTGCCAGCAGCTCCCAAGGCAATGAGCAGTTCTTC.

V gene TRBV4-1 combines with J gene TRBJ2-1, with D possibly matching TRBD2 (6 bases). Germline V lookup: CDR1 MGHRA, CDR2 YSYEKL. V lost 0 bases, J lost 8 bases, and 11 bases lay in between. The length of the CDR3 is 14 residues. In DNA form, the CDR3 reads TGCGCCAGCAGCCAAGACGGAGGGGATCATGAGCAGTTCTTC. It encodes CASSQDGGDHEQFF.

This clonotype was seen many times. The genes are TRBV15 and TRBJ1-5; D is ambiguous. The V and J ends lost 0 bases and 0 bases respectively, with 9 bases between them. CDR1 LNHNV and CDR2 YYDKDF come from the germline V gene (reference sequence). The CDR3 consists of 16 residues. Here the CDR3 reads CATSRDVPGSNQPQHF. The CDR3 DNA reads as TGTGCCACCAGCAGAGACGTGCCGGGTAGCAATCAGCCCCAGCATTTT. Together with reference TRBV15 and TRBJ1-5, the CDR3 gives the full variable domain: DAMVIQNPRYQVTQFGKPVTLSCSQTLNHNVMYWYQQKSSQAPKLLFHYYDKDFNNEADTPDNFQSRRPNTSFCFLDIRSPGLGDTAMYLCATSRDVPGSNQPQHFGDGTRLSIL.

The chain combines TRBV7-2 with TRBJ2-7; tentatively, D is TRBD1 (6 bases). Germline values: CDR1 SGHTA, CDR2 FQGNSA. The CDR3 is 15 residues long. V shed 4 bases and J shed 3 bases, with 16 bases lying between them. The CDR3 is CASSSPYRGFYEQYF. The CDR3 nucleotides read TGTGCCAGCAGCTCCCCTTATAGGGGGTTCTACGAGCAGTACTTC.

The chain combines TRBV10-2 with TRBJ1-5; D is ambiguous. Germline CDR1 and CDR2: WSHSY and SAAADI. CDR3 length: 15 amino acids. Deletions cut 4 bases from V and 1 base from J, with 11 bases between. The CDR3 is CASSVDRNSNQPQHF. CDR3 coding DNA: TGCGCCAGCAGTGTAGACCGGAACAGCAATCAGCCCCAGCATTTT.